This TCR beta chain is drawn from a study of blood T cells in healthy people across ages. Germline V lookup: CDR1 DFQATT, CDR2 SNEGSKA (reference sequence). Losses at the gene ends were 5 bases for V and 5 bases for J; bases not matched to a gene: 7. This CDR3 is 13 amino acids long. For the second PCR, which ran for roughly 6 to 12 cycles, a sample-barcoded 5' primer and a J-beta primer mix were used. A single record per CDR3 protein comes from TCRdb applying MiXCR to the 5' RACE reads. This sample yields about 780,000 distinct CDR3 sequences, of which around half are seen a single time; 18% belongs to the top ten. This clonotype has ten or more counts.

The specimen was blood. This clonotype was obtained from an elderly man in good health. V usage is TRBV20-1 and J usage is TRBJ2-7; 9 bases map to TRBD2. The CDR3 reads CSAGLANWDEQYF. The CDR3 DNA follows: TGCAGTGCTGGACTAGCGAATTGGGACGAGCAGTACTTC.